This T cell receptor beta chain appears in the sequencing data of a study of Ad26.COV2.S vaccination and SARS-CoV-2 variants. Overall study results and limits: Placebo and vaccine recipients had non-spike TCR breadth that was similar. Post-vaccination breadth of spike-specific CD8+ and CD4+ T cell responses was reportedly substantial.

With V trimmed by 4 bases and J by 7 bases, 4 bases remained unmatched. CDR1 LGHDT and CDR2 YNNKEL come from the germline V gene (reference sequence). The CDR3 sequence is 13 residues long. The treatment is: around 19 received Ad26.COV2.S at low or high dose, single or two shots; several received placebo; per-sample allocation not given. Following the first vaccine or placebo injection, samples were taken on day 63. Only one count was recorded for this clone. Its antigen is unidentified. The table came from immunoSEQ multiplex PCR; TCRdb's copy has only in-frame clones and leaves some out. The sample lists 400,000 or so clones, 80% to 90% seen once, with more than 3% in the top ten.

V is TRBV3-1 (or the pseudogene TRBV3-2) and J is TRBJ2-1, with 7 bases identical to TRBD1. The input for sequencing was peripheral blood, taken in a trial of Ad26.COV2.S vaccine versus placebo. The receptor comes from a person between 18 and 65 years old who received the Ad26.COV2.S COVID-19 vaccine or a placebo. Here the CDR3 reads CASSREGANEQFF. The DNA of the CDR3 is TGTGCCAGCAGCCGAGAGGGGGCTAATGAGCAGTTCTTC.